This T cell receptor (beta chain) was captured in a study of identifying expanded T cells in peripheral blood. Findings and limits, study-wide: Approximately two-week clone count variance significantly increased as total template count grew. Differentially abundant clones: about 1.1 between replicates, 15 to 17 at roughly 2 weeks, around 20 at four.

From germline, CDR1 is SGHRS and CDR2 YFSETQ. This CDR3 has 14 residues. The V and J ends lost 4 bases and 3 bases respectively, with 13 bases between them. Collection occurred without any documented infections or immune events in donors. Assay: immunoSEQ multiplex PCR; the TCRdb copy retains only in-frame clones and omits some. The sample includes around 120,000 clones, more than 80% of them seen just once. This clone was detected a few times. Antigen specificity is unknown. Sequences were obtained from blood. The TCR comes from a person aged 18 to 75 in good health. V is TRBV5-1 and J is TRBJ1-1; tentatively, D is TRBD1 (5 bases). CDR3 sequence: CASSARGGDTEAFF. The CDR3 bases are TGCGCCAGCAGCGCACGGGGAGGGGACACTGAAGCTTTCTTT.